This T cell receptor (beta chain) stems from a study of cytotoxic CD8 clonotypes in ibrutinib-treated CLL. Study background: Among the samples, the mean was about 260,000 productive templates and roughly 100,000 productive rearrangements. Whole-study findings and limits: Ibrutinib response saw clonality rise, and progression saw it return toward baseline.

Repertoires were generated with immunoSEQ multiplex PCR, while TCRdb's copy carries only in-frame clones and drops some. The profile shows some 150,000 clones, around 77% of them singletons. Regarding this clone: Its cognate antigen is unknown.

The CDR3 totals 13 residues. Germline lookup yields CDR1 LNHDA and CDR2 SQIVND (reference sequence). V was shortened by 9 bases and J by 3 bases, with 12 bases between the two germline ends. This rearrangement joins TRBV19 to TRBJ1-5, with D possibly TRBD1 on 5 matching bases. This material consisted of PBMCs, taken after 12 months of ibrutinib treatment. The TCR was taken from a human donor with chronic lymphocytic leukemia. The CDR3 sequence is CASGQTINQPQHF. CDR3 in DNA: TGTGCCAGCGGACAAACGATCAATCAGCCCCAGCATTTT.